This record concerns one T cell receptor (beta chain) sequence. Only in-frame clones appear in the TCRdb table, and some are missing; sequencing was by immunoSEQ multiplex PCR. The repertoire has under 350,000 clones, roughly nine tenths of them found once; the top ten carry approximately 2%. This record belongs to a study of blood T cell repertoires in COVID-19. Study overall: Whether acute or convalescent, the COVID-19 samples came from the United States, Italy and Spain.

This CDR3 is built from 20 residues. With 4 bases clipped from V and 1 base from J, the junction kept 11 bases outside the gene matches. CDR1 is SGDLS and CDR2 is YYNGEE in the germline V gene. The clonotype comes from a woman aged 55-75 years who had recovered from COVID-19. Sequenced input: PBMCs or T cells enriched from blood (not recorded which). This rearrangement joins TRBV9 to TRBJ2-2; 15 nucleotides line up with TRBD2. The CDR3 here is CASSPHPGLAGGLNTGELFF. The CDR3 nucleotides read TGTGCCAGCAGCCCGCATCCGGGACTAGCGGGAGGCCTGAACACCGGGGAGCTGTTTTTT.